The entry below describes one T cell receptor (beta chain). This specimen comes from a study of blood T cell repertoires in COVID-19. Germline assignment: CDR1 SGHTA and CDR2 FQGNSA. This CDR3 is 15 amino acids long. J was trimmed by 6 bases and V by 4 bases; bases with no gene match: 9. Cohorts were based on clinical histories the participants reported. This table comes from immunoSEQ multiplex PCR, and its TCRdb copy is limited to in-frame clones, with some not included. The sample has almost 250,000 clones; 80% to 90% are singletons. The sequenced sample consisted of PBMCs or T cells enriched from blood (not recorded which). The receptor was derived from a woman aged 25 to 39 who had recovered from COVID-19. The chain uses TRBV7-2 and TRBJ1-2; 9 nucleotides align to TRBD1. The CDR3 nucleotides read TGTGCCAGCAGCTCGCAGGGACAGGGAATAGATGGCTACACCTTC. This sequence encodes CASSSQGQGIDGYTF.